What follows are 4 T cell receptor beta chains derived from one specimen sequenced in a study of lymphopenia after photon versus proton radiotherapy. Measured with immunoSEQ multiplex PCR; TCRdb has only the in-frame clones, and not every one. The sample yields roughly 76,000 clones, 85% to 95% seen once. Specimen: peripheral blood, collected from a patient treated with photon-based radiotherapy. These receptors were collected from a middle-aged woman with cholangiocarcinoma.

The rearrangement uses TRBV5-1 and TRBJ2-7; TRBD2 agrees at 8 bases. V lost 4 bases, J lost 6 bases, and 9 bases stayed unmatched. This CDR3 is built from 14 residues. Germline CDR1 is SGHRS and CDR2 is YFSETQ. Written as DNA, the CDR3 is TGCGCCAGCAGCAGAGAAAGCGGGGGATTCGAGCAGTACTTC. As protein: CASSRESGGFEQYF.

The chain links TRBV10-3 to TRBJ2-7; D remains unclear. This CDR3 has 13 residues. Deletions cut 0 bases from V and 5 bases from J, with 8 bases between. Germline V CDR1 and CDR2: ENHRY, SYGVKD. CDR3 protein: CAISESVGNEQYF. CDR3 bases: TGTGCCATCAGTGAGTCGGTAGGGAACGAGCAGTACTTC.

This rearrangement joins TRBV18 to TRBJ2-5; 8 bases match TRBD2. The CDR3 is 15 residues long. The junction had 4 bases not matched to a gene; V was cut back by 1 base and J by 3 bases. Germline loops: CDR1 KGHSH, CDR2 LQKENI. The DNA for the CDR3 is TGTGCCAGCTCACCACTGACGGGGGGGGAAGAGACCCAGTACTTC. It yields the protein CASSPLTGGEETQYF.

V usage is TRBV15 and J usage is TRBJ2-3; a weak D match, TRBD1 (6 bases). This CDR3 region has 13 residues. Trimming stripped 6 bases from V and 4 bases from J, with 11 bases between. Germline V gives CDR1 LNHNV, CDR2 YYDKDF (reference sequence). The CDR3 DNA sequence: TGTGCCACCAGTAAGGGGGAAGCAGATACGCAGTATTTT. Translation: CATSKGEADTQYF.